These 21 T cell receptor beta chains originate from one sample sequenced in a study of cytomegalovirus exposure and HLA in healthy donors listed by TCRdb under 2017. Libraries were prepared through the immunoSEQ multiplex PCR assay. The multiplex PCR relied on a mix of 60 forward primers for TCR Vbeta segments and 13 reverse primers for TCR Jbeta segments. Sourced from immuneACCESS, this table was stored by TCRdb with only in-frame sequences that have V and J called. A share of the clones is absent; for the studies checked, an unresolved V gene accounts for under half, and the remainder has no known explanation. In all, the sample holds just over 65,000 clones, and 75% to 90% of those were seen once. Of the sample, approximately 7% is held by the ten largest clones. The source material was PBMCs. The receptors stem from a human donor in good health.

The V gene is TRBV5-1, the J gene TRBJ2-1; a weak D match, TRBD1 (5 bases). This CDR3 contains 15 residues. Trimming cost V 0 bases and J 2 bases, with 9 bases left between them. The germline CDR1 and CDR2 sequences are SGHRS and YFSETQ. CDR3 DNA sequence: TGCGCCAGCAGCTTGGCTCAGGGAACCTACAATGAGCAGTTCTTC. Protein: CASSLAQGTYNEQFF.

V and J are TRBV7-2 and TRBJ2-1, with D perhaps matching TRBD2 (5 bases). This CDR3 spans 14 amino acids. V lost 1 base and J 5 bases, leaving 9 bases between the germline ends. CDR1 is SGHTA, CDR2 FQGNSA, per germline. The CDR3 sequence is CASSLGRVDNEQFF. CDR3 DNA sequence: TGTGCCAGCAGCTTAGGGCGGGTTGACAATGAGCAGTTCTTC. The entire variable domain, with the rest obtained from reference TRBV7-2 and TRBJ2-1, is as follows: GAGVSQSPSNKVTEKGKDVELRCDPISGHTALYWYRQSLGQGLEFLIYFQGNSAPDKSGLPSDRFSAERTGGSVSTLTIQRTQQEDSAVYLCASSLGRVDNEQFFGPGTRLTVL.

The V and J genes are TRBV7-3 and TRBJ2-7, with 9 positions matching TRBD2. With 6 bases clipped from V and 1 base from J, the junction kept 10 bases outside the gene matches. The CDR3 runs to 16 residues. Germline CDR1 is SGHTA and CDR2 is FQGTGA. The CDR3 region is CASRSTSGFTSYEQYF. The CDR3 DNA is TGTGCCAGCAGGTCCACTAGCGGGTTCACTTCCTACGAGCAGTACTTC.

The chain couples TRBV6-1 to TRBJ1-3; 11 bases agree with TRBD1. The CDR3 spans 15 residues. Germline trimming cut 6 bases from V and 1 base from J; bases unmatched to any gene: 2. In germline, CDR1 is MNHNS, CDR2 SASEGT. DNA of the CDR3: TGTGCCAGCAGGGGACAGGGGGTTTCTGGAAACACCATATATTTT. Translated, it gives CASRGQGVSGNTIYF.

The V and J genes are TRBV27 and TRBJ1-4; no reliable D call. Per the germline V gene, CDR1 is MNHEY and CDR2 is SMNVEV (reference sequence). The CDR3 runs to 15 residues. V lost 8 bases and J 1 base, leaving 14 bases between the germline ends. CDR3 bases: TGTGCCAGCGGAGCATCATGGGTAACTAATGAAAAACTGTTTTTT. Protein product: CASGASWVTNEKLFF. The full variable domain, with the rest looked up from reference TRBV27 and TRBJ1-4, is EAQVTQNPRYLITVTGKKLTVTCSQNMNHEYMSWYRQDPGLGLRQIYYSMNVEVTDKGDVPEGYKVSRKEKRNFPLILESPSPNQTSLYFCASGASWVTNEKLFFGSGTQLSVL.

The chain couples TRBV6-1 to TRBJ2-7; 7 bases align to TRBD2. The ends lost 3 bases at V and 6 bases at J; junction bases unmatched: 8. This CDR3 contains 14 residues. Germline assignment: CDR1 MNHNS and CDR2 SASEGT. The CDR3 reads CASSEDQLAFEQYF. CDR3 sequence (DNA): TGTGCCAGCAGTGAGGACCAACTAGCGTTCGAGCAGTACTTC.

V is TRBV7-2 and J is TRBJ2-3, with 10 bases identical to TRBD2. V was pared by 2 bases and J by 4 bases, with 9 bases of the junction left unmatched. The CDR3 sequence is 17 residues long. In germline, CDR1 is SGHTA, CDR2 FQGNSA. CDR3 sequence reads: CASSLQSGGAGADTQYF. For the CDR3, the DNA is TGTGCCAGCAGCTTACAAAGCGGGGGGGCGGGGGCAGATACGCAGTATTTT.

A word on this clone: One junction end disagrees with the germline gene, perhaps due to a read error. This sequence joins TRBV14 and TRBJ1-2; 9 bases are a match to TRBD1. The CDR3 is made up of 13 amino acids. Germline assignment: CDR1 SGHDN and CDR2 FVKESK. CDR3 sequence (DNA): TGTGCCAGCAGCCGACAGGGGGTCTATGGCTACCCCTTC. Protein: CASSRQGVYGYPF.

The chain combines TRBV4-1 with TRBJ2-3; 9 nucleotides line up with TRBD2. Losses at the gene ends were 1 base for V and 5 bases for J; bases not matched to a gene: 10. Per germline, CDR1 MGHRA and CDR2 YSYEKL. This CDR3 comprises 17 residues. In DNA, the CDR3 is TGCGCCAGCAGCCAAGCCCCCTTCCGCGGGGGGGAAGATACGCAGTATTTT. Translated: CASSQAPFRGGEDTQYF.

The CDR3 reads CASSVVGGNTEAFF. The CDR3, as DNA: TGTGCCAGCAGCGTAGTGGGGGGGAACACTGAAGCTTTCTTT. The chain employs TRBV9 and TRBJ1-1, with D maybe TRBD1 (5 bases). The V gene lost 0 bases and the J gene lost 1 base, with 7 bases spanning the gap. Germline V lookup: CDR1 SGDLS, CDR2 YYNGEE. This CDR3 contains 14 residues.

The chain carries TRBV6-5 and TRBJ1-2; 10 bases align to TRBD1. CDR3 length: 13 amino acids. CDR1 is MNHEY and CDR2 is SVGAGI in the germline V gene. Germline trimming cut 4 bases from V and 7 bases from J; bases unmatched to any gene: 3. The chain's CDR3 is CASSFDRGLGYTF. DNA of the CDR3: TGTGCCAGCAGTTTTGACAGGGGGCTTGGCTACACCTTC.

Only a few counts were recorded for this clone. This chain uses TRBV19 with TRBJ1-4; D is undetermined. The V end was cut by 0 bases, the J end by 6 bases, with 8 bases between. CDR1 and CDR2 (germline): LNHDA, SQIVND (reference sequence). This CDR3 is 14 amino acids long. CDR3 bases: TGTGCCAGTAGTATAGATTCGGGAGATGAAAAACTGTTTTTT. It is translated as CASSIDSGDEKLFF.

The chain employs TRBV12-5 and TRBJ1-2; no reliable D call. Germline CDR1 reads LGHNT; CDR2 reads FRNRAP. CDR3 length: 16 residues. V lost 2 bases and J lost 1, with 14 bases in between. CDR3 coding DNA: TGTGCTAGTGGTTTGCCCGTTTCTAGCCTTAACTATGGCTACACCTTC. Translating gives CASGLPVSSLNYGYTF.

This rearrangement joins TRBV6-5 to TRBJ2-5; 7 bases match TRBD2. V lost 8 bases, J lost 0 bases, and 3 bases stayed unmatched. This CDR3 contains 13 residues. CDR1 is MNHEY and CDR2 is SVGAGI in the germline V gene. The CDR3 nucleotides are TGTGCCAGCTCCCGGGGGGACCAAGAGACCCAGTACTTC. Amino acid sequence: CASSRGDQETQYF.

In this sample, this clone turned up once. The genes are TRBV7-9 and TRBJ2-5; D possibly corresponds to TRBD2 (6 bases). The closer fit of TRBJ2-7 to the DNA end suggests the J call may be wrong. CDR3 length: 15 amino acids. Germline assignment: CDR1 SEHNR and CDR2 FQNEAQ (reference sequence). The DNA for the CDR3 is TGTGCCAGCAGCCCCGAGGCGGGGAAGGTATACGAGCAGTACTTC. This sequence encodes CASSPEAGKVYEQYF.

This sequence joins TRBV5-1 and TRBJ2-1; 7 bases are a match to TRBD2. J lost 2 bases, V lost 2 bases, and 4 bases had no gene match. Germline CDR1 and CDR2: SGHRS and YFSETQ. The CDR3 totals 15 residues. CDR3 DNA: TGCGCCAGCAGCTTACCTAGCGGTGCCTACAATGAGCAGTTCTTC. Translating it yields CASSLPSGAYNEQFF. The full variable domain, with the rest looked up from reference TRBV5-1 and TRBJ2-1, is KAGVTQTPRYLIKTRGQQVTLSCSPISGHRSVSWYQQTPGQGLQFLFEYFSETQRNKGNFPGRFSGRQFSNSRSEMNVSTLELGDSALYLCASSLPSGAYNEQFFGPGTRLTVL.

CDR3 in DNA: TGTGCCAGTAGTATATCCCGACAGGGGACCTACGAGCAGTACTTC. This gives the protein CASSISRQGTYEQYF. The chain combines TRBV19 with TRBJ2-7; 8 bases line up with TRBD1. Germline CDR1 is LNHDA and CDR2 is SQIVND (reference sequence). This CDR3 spans 15 amino acids. The V and J ends lost 2 bases and 2 bases, in that order; junction bases with no gene match: 5.

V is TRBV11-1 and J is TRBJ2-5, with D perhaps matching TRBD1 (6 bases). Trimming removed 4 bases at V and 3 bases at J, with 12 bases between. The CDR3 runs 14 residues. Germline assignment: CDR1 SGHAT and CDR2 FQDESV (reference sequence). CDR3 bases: TGTGCCAGCAGCTCCCGGACAGCCGAAGAGACCCAGTACTTC. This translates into CASSSRTAEETQYF. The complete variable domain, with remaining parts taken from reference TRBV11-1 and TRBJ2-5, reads EAEVAQSPRYKITEKSQAVAFWCDPISGHATLYWYRQILGQGPELLVQFQDESVVDDSQLPKDRFSAERLKGVDSTLKIQPAELGDSAMYLCASSSRTAEETQYFGPGTRLLVL.

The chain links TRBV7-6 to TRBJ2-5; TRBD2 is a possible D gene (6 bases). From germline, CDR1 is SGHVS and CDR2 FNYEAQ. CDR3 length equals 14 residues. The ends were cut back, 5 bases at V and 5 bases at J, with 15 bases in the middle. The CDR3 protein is CASSNGRGSETQYF. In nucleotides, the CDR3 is TGTGCCAGCAGCAACGGACGGGGGTCGGAGACCCAGTACTTC.

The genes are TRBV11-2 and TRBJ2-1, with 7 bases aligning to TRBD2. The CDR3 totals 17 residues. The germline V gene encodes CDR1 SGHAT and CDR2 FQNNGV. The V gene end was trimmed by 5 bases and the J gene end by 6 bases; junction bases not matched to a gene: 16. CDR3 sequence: CASSPTGGLGPFNEQFF. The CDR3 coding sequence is TGTGCCAGCAGCCCCACGGGGGGTCTAGGTCCCTTCAATGAGCAGTTCTTC.

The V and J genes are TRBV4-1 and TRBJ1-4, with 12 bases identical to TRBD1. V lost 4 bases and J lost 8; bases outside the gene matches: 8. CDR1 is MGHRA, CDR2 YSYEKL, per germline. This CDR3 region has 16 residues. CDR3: CASSREPGQGAEKLFF. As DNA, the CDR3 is TGCGCCAGCAGCCGCGAGCCGGGACAGGGGGCCGAAAAACTGTTTTTT.